This T cell receptor (beta chain) was captured by sequencing in a study of T cell responses to AZD1222 COVID-19 vaccine. Study outcomes and limitations: Nearly half of unique spike-specific TCRs reportedly avoided B.1.351 and B.1.1.7 mutated regions. Possibly, clonal diversity was underestimated; donors were largely white British and included more females.

Profiling relied on immunoSEQ multiplex PCR, and the TCRdb table lists in-frame clones only, not all of them. The table lists around 180,000 clones, 88% of them singletons. Turning to this clone: What it binds is unknown.

The sequenced sample was peripheral blood, obtained 28 days after the second AZD1222 dose. This clonotype was obtained from an adult who received the AZD1222 COVID-19 vaccine.

For the CDR3, the DNA is TGTGCCAGCAGCTTACCACGGCCCGGGGGGTCTTGGTACGAGCAGTACTTC. Translating it yields CASSLPRPGGSWYEQYF. The chain is built from TRBV5-6 and TRBJ2-7; 7 positions agree with TRBD2. The germline V gene encodes CDR1 SGHDT and CDR2 YYEEEE. CDR3 length: 17 residues. V was clipped by 2 bases and J by 4 bases; unmatched bases: 15.